A selection of T cell receptor beta chains follows, all from one sample in a study of control samples from healthy donors and cancer patients. Sequencing used immunoSEQ multiplex PCR; TCRdb keeps in-frame clones, though not all of them. The data contain 130,000 or so clones, 85% to 90% of them singletons. The sample comprised blood. The source of these receptors is a young man in good health. Both conserved end residues are trimmed from each CDR3. Fields, in order: CDR3 protein, V gene.

cdr3_aa: ASSRQGLNEQY
v_call: TRBV12-3/TRBV12-4

cdr3_aa: ASKLLMNTEAF
v_call: TRBV5-1

cdr3_aa: ASSQGPASYEQY
v_call: TRBV4-2

cdr3_aa: ASSSSQTNEKLF
v_call: TRBV5-1

cdr3_aa: ASSLMEGWMNTEAF
v_call: TRBV28

cdr3_aa: ASSEDTRSTNYGYT
v_call: TRBV6-1

cdr3_aa: ASSLGRGPDTQY
v_call: TRBV5-1

cdr3_aa: ATSAGQDQPQH
v_call: TRBV24-1

cdr3_aa: ASSEQIGLASYNEQF
v_call: TRBV6-1

cdr3_aa: ASGLYPGQAEAF
v_call: TRBV12-5

cdr3_aa: ASSGQGYQETQY
v_call: TRBV2

cdr3_aa: ASSLGASGGYTDTQY
v_call: TRBV27

cdr3_aa: AWSFPDLYGYT
v_call: TRBV30

cdr3_aa: ASERERGV
v_call: TRBV7-9

cdr3_aa: AWSPGRAGYTEAF
v_call: TRBV30

cdr3_aa: ASSLLGLGGFEETQY
v_call: TRBV13

cdr3_aa: ASSLRTGHPNLSNQPQH
v_call: TRBV6-6

cdr3_aa: ASSEVNTQY
v_call: TRBV2

cdr3_aa: ATLRGNYGYT
v_call: TRBV6-5

cdr3_aa: ASSLLRYNEKLF
v_call: TRBV28

cdr3_aa: ASSSLDTSSYNEQF
v_call: TRBV5-1

cdr3_aa: ASSPDRGRRELF
v_call: TRBV7-2

cdr3_aa: ASSVRTGGANVLT
v_call: TRBV2

cdr3_aa: ASSPFSSGYT
v_call: TRBV14

cdr3_aa: ASKDNLNTGELF
v_call: TRBV10-2

cdr3_aa: ASSGTDSYEQY
v_call: TRBV2

cdr3_aa: ASSSGRAPRFSNQPQH
v_call: TRBV19

cdr3_aa: ATSAAGRETQY
v_call: TRBV24-1

cdr3_aa: ASSLDGNLNTEAF
v_call: TRBV5-1

cdr3_aa: ASSLPGGETQY
v_call: TRBV5-5

cdr3_aa: ASSENPTNQPQH
v_call: TRBV6-1

cdr3_aa: ASSHLGAQGRSPLH
v_call: TRBV5-1

cdr3_aa: AWIRMSNTEAF
v_call: TRBV30

cdr3_aa: ATSYPGTGDEKLF
v_call: TRBV15

cdr3_aa: ASSPSWGGRRAF
v_call: TRBV19